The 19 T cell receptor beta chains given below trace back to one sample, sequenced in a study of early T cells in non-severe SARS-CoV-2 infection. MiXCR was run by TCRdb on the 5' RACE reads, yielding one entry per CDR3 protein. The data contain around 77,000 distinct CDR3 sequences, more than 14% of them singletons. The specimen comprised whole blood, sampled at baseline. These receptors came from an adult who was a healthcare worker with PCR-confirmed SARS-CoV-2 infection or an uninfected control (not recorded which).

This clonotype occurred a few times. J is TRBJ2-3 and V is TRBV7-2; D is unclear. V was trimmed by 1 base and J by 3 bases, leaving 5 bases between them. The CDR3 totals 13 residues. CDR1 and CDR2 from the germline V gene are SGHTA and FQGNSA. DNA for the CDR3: TGTGCCAGCAGCTTAGAAAGAACAGATACGCAGTATTTT. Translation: CASSLERTDTQYF.

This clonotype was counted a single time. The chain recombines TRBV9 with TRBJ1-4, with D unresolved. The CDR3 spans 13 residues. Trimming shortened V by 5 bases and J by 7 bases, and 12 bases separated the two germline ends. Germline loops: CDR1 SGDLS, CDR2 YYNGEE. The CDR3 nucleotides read TGTGCCAGCAGGAGGGCAGAAGGTGAAAAACTGTTTTTT. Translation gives CASRRAEGEKLFF.

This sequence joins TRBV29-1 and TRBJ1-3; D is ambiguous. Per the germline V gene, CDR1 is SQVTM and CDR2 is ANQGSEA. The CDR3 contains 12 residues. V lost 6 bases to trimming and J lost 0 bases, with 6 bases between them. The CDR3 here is CSVGFSGNTIYF. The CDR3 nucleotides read TGCAGCGTCGGGTTCTCTGGAAACACCATATATTTT. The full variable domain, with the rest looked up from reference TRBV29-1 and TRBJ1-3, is SAVISQKPSRDICQRGTSLTIQCQVDSQVTMMFWYRQQPGQSLTLIATANQGSEATYESGFVIDKFPISRPNLTFSTLTVSNMSPEDSSIYLCSVGFSGNTIYFGEGSWLTVV.

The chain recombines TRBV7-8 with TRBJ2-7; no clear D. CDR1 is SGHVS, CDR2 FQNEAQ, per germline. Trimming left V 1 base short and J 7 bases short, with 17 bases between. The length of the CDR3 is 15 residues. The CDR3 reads CASSLVVPPSGEQYF. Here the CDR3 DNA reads TGTGCCAGCAGCTTAGTGGTCCCGCCCAGTGGTGAGCAGTACTTC.

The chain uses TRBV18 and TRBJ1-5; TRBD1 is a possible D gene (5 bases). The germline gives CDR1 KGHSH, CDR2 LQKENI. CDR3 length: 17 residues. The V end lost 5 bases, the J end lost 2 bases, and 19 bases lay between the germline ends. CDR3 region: CASSTRQGISGNQPQHF. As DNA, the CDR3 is TGTGCCAGCTCAACCCGGCAGGGCATCTCGGGCAATCAGCCCCAGCATTTT.

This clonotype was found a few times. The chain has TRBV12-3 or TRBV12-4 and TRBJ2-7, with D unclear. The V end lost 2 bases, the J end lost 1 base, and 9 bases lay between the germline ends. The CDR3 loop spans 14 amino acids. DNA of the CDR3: TGTGCCAGCAGTTTAAGACGGATGTCCTACGAGCAGTACTTC. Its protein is CASSLRRMSYEQYF.

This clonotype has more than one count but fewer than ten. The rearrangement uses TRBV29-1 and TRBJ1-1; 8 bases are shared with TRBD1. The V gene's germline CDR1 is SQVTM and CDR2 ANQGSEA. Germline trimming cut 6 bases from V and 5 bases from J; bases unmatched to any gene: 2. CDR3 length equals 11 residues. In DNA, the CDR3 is TGCAGCGTCCAGGGGGCGACTGAAGCTTTCTTT. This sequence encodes CSVQGATEAFF.

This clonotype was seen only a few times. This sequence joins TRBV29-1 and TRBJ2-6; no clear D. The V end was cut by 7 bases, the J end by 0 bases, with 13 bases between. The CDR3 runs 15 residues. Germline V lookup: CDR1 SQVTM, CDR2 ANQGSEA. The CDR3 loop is CSAVGFFSGANVLTF. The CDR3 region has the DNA TGCAGCGCGGTTGGGTTTTTCTCTGGGGCCAACGTCCTGACTTTC.

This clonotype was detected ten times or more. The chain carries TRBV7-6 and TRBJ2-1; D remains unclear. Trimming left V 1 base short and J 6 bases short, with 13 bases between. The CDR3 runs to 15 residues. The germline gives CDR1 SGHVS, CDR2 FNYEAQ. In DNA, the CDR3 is TGTGCCAGCAGCTTAGAAGCTACCGTCCCCAATGAGCAGTTCTTC. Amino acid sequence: CASSLEATVPNEQFF.

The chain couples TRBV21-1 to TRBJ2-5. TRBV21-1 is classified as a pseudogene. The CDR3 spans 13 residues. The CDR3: CASSKARRETQYF. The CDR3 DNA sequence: TGTGCCAGCAGCAAAGCACGAAGAGAGACCCAGTACTTC.

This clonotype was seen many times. The CDR3, as DNA: TGCAGTGCTCCCCCACGGGAGAGTGGCTACGAGCAGTACTTC. Translating gives CSAPPRESGYEQYF. The chain carries TRBV20-1 and TRBJ2-7, with a tentative D call TRBD2 (6 bases). The V and J ends lost 5 bases and 3 bases respectively, with 17 bases between them. The CDR3 is made up of 14 amino acids. CDR1 and CDR2 (germline): DFQATT, SNEGSKA (reference sequence).

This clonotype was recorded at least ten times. The CDR3 nucleotides read TGTGCCAGTAGTGCGGGACAGGGGGTCTTTGAGCAGTTCTTC. Protein: CASSAGQGVFEQFF. The chain carries TRBV19 and TRBJ2-1; 11 positions match TRBD1. The germline CDR1 and CDR2 sequences are LNHDA and SQIVND (reference sequence). Trimming at V came to 5 bases and at J to 9 bases, leaving 6 bases not matched to a gene. This CDR3 comprises 14 residues.

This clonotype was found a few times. The CDR3 DNA is TGTGCCAGCAGTCCCTCTTGGGGCGGAGAGACCCAGTACTTC. Its translation is CASSPSWGGETQYF. The chain uses TRBV12-3 or TRBV12-4 and TRBJ2-5; D may be TRBD1 (5 bases). The CDR3 loop spans 14 amino acids. The ends were cut back, 5 bases at V and 4 bases at J, with 14 bases in the middle.

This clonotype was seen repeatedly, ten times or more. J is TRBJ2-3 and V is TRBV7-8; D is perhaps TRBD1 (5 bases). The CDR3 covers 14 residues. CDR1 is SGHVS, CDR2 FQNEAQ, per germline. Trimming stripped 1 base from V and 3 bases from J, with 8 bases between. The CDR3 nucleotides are TGTGCCAGCAGCTTAGAGGGGTGGACAGATACGCAGTATTTT. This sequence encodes CASSLEGWTDTQYF.

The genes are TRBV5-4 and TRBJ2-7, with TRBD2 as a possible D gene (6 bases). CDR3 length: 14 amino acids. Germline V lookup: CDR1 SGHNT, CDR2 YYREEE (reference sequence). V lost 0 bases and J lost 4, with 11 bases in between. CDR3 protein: CASSLAGTLYEQYF. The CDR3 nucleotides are TGTGCCAGCAGCTTGGCCGGGACTTTATACGAGCAGTACTTC. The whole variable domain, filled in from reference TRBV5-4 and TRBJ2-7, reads ETGVTQSPTHLIKTRGQQVTLRCSSQSGHNTVSWYQQALGQGPQFIFQYYREEENGRGNFPPRFSGLQFPNYSSELNVNALELDDSALYLCASSLAGTLYEQYFGPGTRLTVT.

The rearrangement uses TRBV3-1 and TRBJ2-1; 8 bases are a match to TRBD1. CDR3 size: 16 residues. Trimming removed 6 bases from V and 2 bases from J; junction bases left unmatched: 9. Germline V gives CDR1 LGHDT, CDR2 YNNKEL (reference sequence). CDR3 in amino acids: CASRLPGTGAYNEQFF. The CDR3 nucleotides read TGTGCCAGCAGACTCCCCGGGACAGGAGCCTACAATGAGCAGTTCTTC.

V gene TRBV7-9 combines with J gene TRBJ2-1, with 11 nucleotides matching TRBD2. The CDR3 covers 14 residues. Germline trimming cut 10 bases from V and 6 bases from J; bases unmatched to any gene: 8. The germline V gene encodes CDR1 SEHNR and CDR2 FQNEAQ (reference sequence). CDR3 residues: CATFLAGGGNEQFF. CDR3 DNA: TGTGCCACCTTTCTAGCGGGAGGAGGCAATGAGCAGTTCTTC. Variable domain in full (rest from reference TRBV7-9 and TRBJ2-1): DTGVSQNPRHKITKRGQNVTFRCDPISEHNRLYWYRQTLGQGPEFLTYFQNEAQLEKSRLLSDRFSAERPKGSFSTLEIQRTEQGDSAMYLCATFLAGGGNEQFFGPGTRLTVL.

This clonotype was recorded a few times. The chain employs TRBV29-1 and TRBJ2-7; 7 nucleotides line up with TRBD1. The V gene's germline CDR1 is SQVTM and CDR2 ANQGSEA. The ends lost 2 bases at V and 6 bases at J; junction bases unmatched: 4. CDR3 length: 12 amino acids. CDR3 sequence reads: CSVELQGSEQYF. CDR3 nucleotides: TGCAGCGTTGAATTACAGGGGAGCGAGCAGTACTTC.

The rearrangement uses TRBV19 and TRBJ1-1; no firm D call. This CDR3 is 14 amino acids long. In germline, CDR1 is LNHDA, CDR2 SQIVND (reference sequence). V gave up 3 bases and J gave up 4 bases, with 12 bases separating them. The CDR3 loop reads CASSMTLTATEAFF. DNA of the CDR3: TGTGCCAGTAGTATGACCCTGACTGCCACTGAAGCTTTCTTT. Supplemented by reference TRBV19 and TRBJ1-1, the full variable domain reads DGGITQSPKYLFRKEGQNVTLSCEQNLNHDAMYWYRQDPGQGLRLIYYSQIVNDFQKGDIAEGYSVSREKKESFPLTVTSAQKNPTAFYLCASSMTLTATEAFFGQGTRLTVV.